These 24 T cell receptor beta chains came from one sample sequenced in a study of Ad26.COV2.S vaccination and SARS-CoV-2 variants. TCRdb keeps only in-frame clones here, not all; method: immunoSEQ multiplex PCR. Of about 220,000 clones detected, 88% appear once; the ten largest clones hold around 10%. The treatment here: roughly 18 received Ad26.COV2.S at low or high dose, single or two shots; about 5 received placebo; per-sample allocation not given. Day 63 after the first vaccine or placebo injection was the time point for sampling. The sample in question was peripheral blood, obtained in a trial of Ad26.COV2.S vaccine versus placebo. These receptors originate from a person between 18 and 65 years old who received the Ad26.COV2.S COVID-19 vaccine or a placebo.

The chain combines TRBV4-3 with TRBJ2-7; D may be TRBD1 (5 bases). The CDR3 contains 15 residues. Germline CDR1 LGHNA, CDR2 YSLEER. V lost 1 base to trimming and J lost 2 bases, with 12 bases between them. The CDR3 reads CASSQGSQGPYEQYF. CDR3 in DNA: TGCGCCAGCAGCCAAGGTAGCCAGGGCCCCTACGAGCAGTACTTC.

This sequence joins TRBV3-1 (or the pseudogene TRBV3-2) and TRBJ2-1; no clear D gene. The CDR3 length is 15 residues. The germline V and J ends were trimmed by 0 bases and 2 bases, with 8 bases remaining between them. The germline V gene encodes CDR1 LGHDT and CDR2 YNNKEL (reference sequence). CDR3 coding DNA: TGTGCCAGCAGCCAAGATACTGGGACCTACAATGAGCAGTTCTTC. Amino acids: CASSQDTGTYNEQFF.

The gene calls are TRBV6-2 or TRBV6-3 and TRBJ2-7; D uncertain. CDR1 is MNHEY, CDR2 SVGEGT, per germline. The CDR3 loop spans 13 amino acids. Trimming removed 3 bases at V and 5 bases at J, with 11 bases between. The CDR3 DNA reads TGTGCCAGCAGTTATGGCCGCGGCGACGAGCAGTACTTC. Protein: CASSYGRGDEQYF.

V and J are TRBV7-2 and TRBJ2-2, with D unresolved. CDR3 length equals 14 residues. Germline values: CDR1 SGHTA, CDR2 FQGNSA. V was trimmed by 3 bases and J by 4 bases, leaving 9 bases between them. Written as DNA, the CDR3 is TGTGCCAGCAGCTTGGCCTTTCGCACCGGGGAGCTGTTTTTT. This gives the protein CASSLAFRTGELFF.

The rearrangement uses TRBV2 and TRBJ1-4; D gene uncertain. From germline, CDR1 is SNHLY and CDR2 FYNNEI. The CDR3 is made up of 12 amino acids. The V end lost 6 bases, the J end lost 8 bases, and 10 bases lay between the germline ends. The CDR3 nucleotides read TGTGCCAGCAGCAAAAAGGTAGAAAAACTGTTTTTT. It codes for CASSKKVEKLFF.

The V and J genes are TRBV5-1 and TRBJ2-2, with 10 bases fitting TRBD1. Germline CDR1 reads SGHRS; CDR2 reads YFSETQ. The J segment lost 4 bases and the V segment lost 5 bases, leaving 8 bases of the junction unmatched. This CDR3 contains 16 residues. The CDR3 sequence is CASRSGTGVFTGELFF. DNA for the CDR3: TGCGCCAGCAGATCCGGGACAGGGGTTTTCACCGGGGAGCTGTTTTTT.

A note on this clone: The sample has other DNA sequences that encode this CDR3 too. Written as DNA, the CDR3 is TGCGCCAGCAGCTTGACAGATACGCAGTATTTT. Its protein is CASSLTDTQYF. The chain is built from TRBV5-1 and TRBJ2-3; D ambiguous. The germline gives CDR1 SGHRS, CDR2 YFSETQ. CDR3 length: 11 residues. V was trimmed by 1 base and J by 3 bases, leaving 0 bases between them.

This clone was seen only once. The rearrangement links TRBV2 to TRBJ2-7, with D uncertain. The CDR3 consists of 16 residues. Germline CDR1 is SNHLY and CDR2 is FYNNEI. The V end was cut by 2 bases, the J end by 0 bases, with 14 bases between. CDR3 protein: CASSESRAFPSYEQYF. The CDR3, as DNA: TGTGCCAGCAGTGAATCAAGGGCGTTCCCCTCCTACGAGCAGTACTTC.

This chain links TRBV6-6 with TRBJ1-2; D might be TRBD1 (5 bases). This CDR3 is 15 amino acids long. Germline CDR1 reads MNHNY; CDR2 reads SVGAGI (reference sequence). Trimming left V 6 bases short and J 4 bases short, with 18 bases between. DNA for the CDR3: TGTGCCAGCAGCTTTCGGCGGGGGAAGAGCTATGGCTACACCTTC. Residues: CASSFRRGKSYGYTF.

The V gene is TRBV24-1, the J gene TRBJ2-2, with a weak D call TRBD1 (6 bases). The germline CDR1 and CDR2 sequences are KGHDR and SFDVKD. Trimming stripped 6 bases from V and 3 bases from J, with 10 bases between. The CDR3 is 14 residues long. This CDR3 is CATSSGVYTGELFF. As DNA, the CDR3 is TGTGCCACCAGTTCAGGGGTTTACACCGGGGAGCTGTTTTTT.

This clone has a handful of counts. This chain links TRBV7-2 with TRBJ1-4; tentatively, D is TRBD1 (5 bases). Trimming removed 6 bases from V and 8 bases from J, with 10 bases in between. The CDR3 is made up of 12 amino acids. CDR1 is SGHTA and CDR2 is FQGNSA in the germline V gene. The CDR3 loop reads CASSLNREKLFF. The DNA for the CDR3 is TGTGCCAGCAGTTTGAACAGGGAAAAACTGTTTTTT.

CDR3 sequence reads: CASSLDSGAKYEQYF. The CDR3 DNA reads as TGTGCCAGCAGCTTAGATTCAGGGGCAAAGTACGAGCAGTACTTC. The rearrangement joins TRBV11-3 to TRBJ2-7; weak D call: TRBD1 (6 bases). V was shortened by 0 bases and J by 4 bases, with 13 bases between the two germline ends. CDR3 length: 15 amino acids. Germline V CDR1 and CDR2: SGHNT, YENEEA.

This sequence joins TRBV5-1 and TRBJ1-5; D is ambiguous. The CDR3 covers 13 residues. Germline lookup yields CDR1 SGHRS and CDR2 YFSETQ. With 5 bases removed from V and 3 bases from J, the gap between germline ends came to 9 bases. CDR3 region: CASSSGDNQPQHF. The CDR3 DNA sequence: TGCGCCAGCAGTTCTGGGGACAATCAGCCCCAGCATTTT.

There are many counts of this clone. This chain connects TRBV29-1 to TRBJ2-7; 8 bases fit TRBD1. The CDR3 runs 12 residues. From germline, CDR1 is SQVTM and CDR2 ANQGSEA. With 5 bases clipped from V and 5 bases from J, the junction kept 5 bases outside the gene matches. CDR3 bases: TGCAGCGTTTCTCCGGACAGGGACGAGCAGTACTTC. It is translated as CSVSPDRDEQYF.

The J gene is TRBJ2-5, the V gene TRBV30; 7 bases align to TRBD1. CDR1 is GTSNPN, CDR2 SVGIG, per germline (reference sequence). CDR3 size: 15 residues. Unmatched junction bases numbered 7, after V lost 3 bases and J lost 0 bases. The CDR3 DNA reads as TGTGCCTGGAGCGAGGGACAGTTGTACCAAGAGACCCAGTACTTC. Protein: CAWSEGQLYQETQYF.

V and J are TRBV4-1 and TRBJ2-7; D unresolved. With 0 bases removed from V and 7 bases from J, the gap between germline ends came to 10 bases. The germline V gene has CDR1 MGHRA and CDR2 YSYEKL. This CDR3 is 13 amino acids long. CDR3: CASSQDFPPEQYF. The CDR3 DNA reads as TGCGCCAGCAGCCAAGATTTTCCCCCAGAGCAGTACTTC.

CDR3 coding DNA: TGTGCCAGCAGCGTAACGGTTAGCGGGTATACTAGCACAGATACGCAGTATTTT. This encodes CASSVTVSGYTSTDTQYF. The chain recombines TRBV9 with TRBJ2-3; 7 bases fit TRBD2. The CDR3 runs to 18 residues. In germline, CDR1 is SGDLS, CDR2 YYNGEE. The ends lost 1 base at V and 0 bases at J; junction bases unmatched: 11.

The chain uses TRBV6-6 and TRBJ1-2; perhaps TRBD1 as D (6 bases). CDR1 and CDR2 (germline): MNHNY, SVGAGI (reference sequence). This CDR3 has 12 residues. With 8 bases removed from V and 5 bases from J, the gap between germline ends came to 12 bases. CDR3 region: CASRDTAYGYTF. Here the CDR3 DNA reads TGTGCCAGCCGGGACACTGCATATGGCTACACCTTC.

The table lists this clone with a count of one. CDR3 DNA sequence: TGTGCCTGGAGTGTATCAGGGGGCGGCGGGGAGCTGTTTTTT. Translated, it gives CAWSVSGGGGELFF. The V and J genes are TRBV30 and TRBJ2-2; 8 bases are a match to TRBD1. J was trimmed by 7 bases and V by 0 bases; bases with no gene match: 4. CDR1 and CDR2 from the germline V gene are GTSNPN and SVGIG (reference sequence). The CDR3 has 14 amino acids.

This rearrangement joins TRBV7-9 to TRBJ2-5; TRBD1 agrees at 8 bases. With V trimmed by 1 base and J by 4 bases, 8 bases remained unmatched. CDR3 length: 16 amino acids. Germline assignment: CDR1 SEHNR and CDR2 FQNEAQ (reference sequence). CDR3 nucleotides: TGTGCCAGCAGCTTAGGAGGGACAGGTGGCCGAGAGACCCAGTACTTC. This encodes CASSLGGTGGRETQYF.

V gene TRBV13 combines with J gene TRBJ2-5; D is uncertain. The V end lost 1 base, the J end lost 6 bases, and 6 bases lay between the germline ends. Germline V CDR1 and CDR2: PRHDT, FYEKMQ (reference sequence). This CDR3 spans 12 amino acids. CDR3 sequence (DNA): TGTGCCAGCAGCTTAGCGTCTCAGACCCAGTACTTC. Translating it yields CASSLASQTQYF. Full variable domain (outside the CDR3, taken from reference TRBV13 and TRBJ2-5): AAGVIQSPRHLIKEKRETATLKCYPIPRHDTVYWYQQGPGQDPQFLISFYEKMQSDKGSIPDRFSAQQFSDYHSELNMSSLELGDSALYFCASSLASQTQYFGPGTRLLVL.

This clone appeared a single time. J is TRBJ2-5 and V is TRBV28; D uncertain. Germline V gene sequence: CDR1 MDHEN, CDR2 SYDVKM. This CDR3 comprises 14 residues. Trimming left V 2 bases short and J 5 bases short, with 12 bases between. The CDR3 nucleotides are TGTGCCAGCAGTTTACTGGCTATCGGGGAGACCCAGTACTTC. It translates to CASSLLAIGETQYF.

The sample holds one count of this clone. The chain joins TRBV6-1 to TRBJ2-1; D not resolved. Trimming stripped 4 bases from V and 3 bases from J, with 19 bases between. This CDR3 has 17 amino acids. The germline CDR1 and CDR2 sequences are MNHNS and SASEGT. The CDR3: CASSALFGRLDYNEQFF. The CDR3 DNA follows: TGTGCCAGCAGTGCCCTCTTCGGGCGTCTAGACTACAATGAGCAGTTCTTC.

The CDR3 reads CASSSWVIGLVNEQFF. Here the CDR3 DNA reads TGTGCCAGCAGCAGTTGGGTGATTGGGCTAGTCAATGAGCAGTTCTTC. This chain links TRBV13 with TRBJ2-1, with D uncertain. The CDR3 runs to 16 residues. Germline assignment: CDR1 PRHDT and CDR2 FYEKMQ (reference sequence). Trimming left V 5 bases short and J 6 bases short, with 20 bases between.